The source of this TCR beta chain is a study of blood T cells in healthy people across ages. Findings and caveats of the study: Estimated diversity that came from one million T cells was considered an underestimate.

This CDR3 comprises 14 residues. V was clipped by 5 bases and J by 2 bases, with 12 bases between them. CDR1 is PRHDT, CDR2 FYEKMQ, per germline (reference sequence). A J-beta primer mix and a sample-barcoded 5' primer were used in a second PCR of about 7 to 11 cycles. Each TCR beta cDNA got a 12-nucleotide random molecular identifier. Each of the samples gave a minimum of 2.5 million paired-end reads that contained CDR3. TCRdb re-derived calls from the 5' RACE reads in MiXCR, one entry per CDR3 protein. The sample gives 790,000 or so distinct CDR3 sequences, about 42% of which show up once; 15% to 20% is in the top ten. This clonotype has only a few counts. Its antigen is as yet unknown.

The chain recombines TRBV13 with TRBJ1-2; tentatively, D is TRBD1 (5 bases). The receptor's source is a man older than 75 in good health. Material for sequencing was blood. DNA for the CDR3: TGTGCCAGCAGCCGGGGACGGGTAAACTATGGCTACACCTTC. Its protein product is CASSRGRVNYGYTF.